This T cell receptor beta chain was identified during a study of blood T cell repertoires in COVID-19. Study details: In each case, the material was cDNA or gDNA derived from T cells, B-cell-depleted T cells, or PBMCs.

Trimming stripped 3 bases from V and 4 bases from J, with 20 bases between. The CDR3 has 17 residues. Looked up from germline, CDR1 is MNHEY and CDR2 is SMNVEV (reference sequence). This table comes from immunoSEQ multiplex PCR, and its TCRdb copy is limited to in-frame clones, with some not included. The table lists about 380,000 clones, 90% of them singletons. The sequencing sample was made of peripheral blood. The clonotype was recovered from a man aged 18 to 29 with active or convalescent COVID-19. V usage is TRBV27 and J usage is TRBJ2-3; D perhaps matches TRBD2 (5 bases). The CDR3 DNA is TGTGCCAGCAGTTTGGGGAGTTTACCCCCCCAGTCAGATACGCAGTATTTT. Residues: CASSLGSLPPQSDTQYF.